This T cell receptor beta chain originates from a study of T-cell reconstitution after alpha-beta-depleted transplantation in children. V lost 6 bases, J lost 0 bases, and 14 bases lay in between. Germline CDR1 is SQVTM and CDR2 is ANQGSEA. CDR3 length: 14 residues. This clonotype was observed at least ten times. It was with unique molecular identifiers that the TCRbeta library was prepared. MiXCR, run by TCRdb on the PCR reads, gives a single entry per CDR3 protein. The sample contains around 240,000 distinct CDR3 sequences, under 9.5% of which appear only once. This TCR was recovered from a male patient aged 5 to 17 who had a stem cell transplant for acute lymphoblastic leukemia, so the T cells may come from the graft donor. The sample was PBMCs, mostly from graft donor cells, taken 180 days after TCRalphabeta/CD19-depleted stem cell transplant. The chain couples TRBV29-1 to TRBJ2-5; tentative D call: TRBD2 (5 bases). CDR3 region: CSVREVWHQETQYF. As DNA, the CDR3 is TGCAGCGTGAGGGAAGTGTGGCACCAAGAGACCCAGTACTTC.